The clone carrying this TCR beta chain was seen a handful of times. Its antigen is still unknown. These data come from a study of human T cells and chemical hapten exposure. Whole-study context: DPC at 0.01% went onto the upper back in patch tests, read at 6 days. The study, taken as a whole, reports: No alteration of TCRs above 1 in 1000 frequency was seen with DPC sensitization.

This CDR3 spans 12 amino acids. The V and J ends lost 3 bases and 4 bases respectively, with 7 bases between them. CDR1 and CDR2 from the germline V gene are KGHSH and LQKENI. Indicated time point: patch test 1, 2 weeks after DPC sensitization. Described treatment: therapeutic diphenylcyclopropenone sensitization with weekly scalp DPC. Each patch test followed a blood draw. TCRdb re-analysed the RACE reads in MiXCR, keeping a single row per CDR3 protein. This sample carries some 190,000 distinct CDR3 sequences, about a fifth of them seen once, and the ten largest clones take under 7%. The TCR originated in a woman aged 50 to 60 with alopecia areata. Some clones in this sample may be carry-over from other donors' samples. This chain uses TRBV18 with TRBJ2-7; maybe TRBD1 (6 bases). The sample consisted of whole blood, taken in connection with sensitization to the hapten diphenylcyclopropenone (DPC). CDR3 amino acids: CASSPDRYEQYF. CDR3 coding DNA: TGTGCCAGCTCACCCGACAGGTACGAGCAGTACTTC.